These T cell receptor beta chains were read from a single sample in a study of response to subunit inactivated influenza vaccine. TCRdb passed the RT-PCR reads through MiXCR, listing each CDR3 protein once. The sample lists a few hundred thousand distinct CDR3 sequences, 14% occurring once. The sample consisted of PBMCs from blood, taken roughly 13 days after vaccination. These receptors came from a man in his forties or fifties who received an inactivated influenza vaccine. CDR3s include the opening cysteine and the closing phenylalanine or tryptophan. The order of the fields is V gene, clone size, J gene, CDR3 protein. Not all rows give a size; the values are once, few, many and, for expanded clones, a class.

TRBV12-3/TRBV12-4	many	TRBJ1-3	CASSRQGSSGNTIYF
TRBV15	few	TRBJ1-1	CATSQRTGASNTEAFF
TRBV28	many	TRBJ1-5	CASSLGGSNQPQHF
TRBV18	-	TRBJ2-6	CASSPGATSGANVLTF
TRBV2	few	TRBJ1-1	CASRDRVSTEAFF
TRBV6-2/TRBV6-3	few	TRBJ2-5	CASSNRRREETQYF
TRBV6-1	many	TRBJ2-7	CASSPLSDRYEQYF
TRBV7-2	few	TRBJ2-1	CASSLGPPGLGNEQFF
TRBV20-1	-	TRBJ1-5	CGARAMGGQPQHF
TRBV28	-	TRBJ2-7	CASSLPPHEQYF
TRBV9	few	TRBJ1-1	CASSVATGTEAFF
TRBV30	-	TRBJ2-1	CAWSSLAGGWGEQFF
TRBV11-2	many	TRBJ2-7	CASSLTSGGPRTYEQYF
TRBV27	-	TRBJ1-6	CASSLSGGGYNSPLHF
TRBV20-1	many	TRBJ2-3	CSAQRSDTQYF
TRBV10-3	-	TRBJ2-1	CAISESSYNEQFF
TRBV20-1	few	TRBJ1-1	CSASPVDRGRREAFF
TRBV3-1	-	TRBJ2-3	CASSIHTDTQYF
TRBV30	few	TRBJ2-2	CAWSVQERGLQLFF
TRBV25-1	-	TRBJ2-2	CASSDHQGNTGELFF
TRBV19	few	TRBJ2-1	CASSIPGQDNEQFF
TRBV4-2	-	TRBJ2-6	CASSHPERDATGAGANVLTF
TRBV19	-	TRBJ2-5	CASSRGLAGKQETQYF
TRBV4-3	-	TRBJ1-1	CASSQVIGAVNTEAFF
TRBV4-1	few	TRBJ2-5	CASRNGGTADQYF
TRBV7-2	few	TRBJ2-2	CASSVRQGNTGELFF
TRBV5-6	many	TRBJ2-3	CASSLSHKLSGDTQYF